Below are 6 T cell receptor beta chains sequenced from a single sample in a study of T cell responses to AZD1222 COVID-19 vaccine. Assay: immunoSEQ multiplex PCR; the TCRdb copy retains only in-frame clones and omits some. In the table there are around 140,000 clones, roughly 92% of which are singletons. Sequencing used peripheral blood, obtained on day 0 of AZD1222 vaccination. These receptors were taken from an adult in good health.

The rearrangement links TRBV15 to TRBJ2-1; no clear D gene. The V end was cut by 0 bases, the J end by 1 base, with 7 bases between. This CDR3 has 15 residues. Germline lookup yields CDR1 LNHNV and CDR2 YYDKDF (reference sequence). The CDR3 loop reads CATSRDLGSYNEQFF. Written as DNA, the CDR3 is TGTGCCACCAGCAGAGATCTGGGTTCCTACAATGAGCAGTTCTTC. The full variable domain, in which reference TRBV15 and TRBJ2-1 provide the parts outside the CDR3, is DAMVIQNPRYQVTQFGKPVTLSCSQTLNHNVMYWYQQKSSQAPKLLFHYYDKDFNNEADTPDNFQSRRPNTSFCFLDIRSPGLGDTAMYLCATSRDLGSYNEQFFGPGTRLTVL.

This sequence joins TRBV2 and TRBJ2-5; 16 nucleotides line up with TRBD2. Germline trimming cut 7 bases from V and 1 base from J; bases unmatched to any gene: 6. Germline lookup yields CDR1 SNHLY and CDR2 FYNNEI. CDR3 length: 17 residues. The CDR3 region is CASIGTSGRGPQETQYF. The CDR3 DNA reads as TGTGCCAGCATCGGGACTAGCGGGAGGGGTCCCCAAGAGACCCAGTACTTC.

The rearrangement joins TRBV4-1 to TRBJ1-4, with 8 bases that match TRBD1. Germline V gene data show CDR1 as MGHRA and CDR2 as YSYEKL. The V gene end was trimmed by 2 bases and the J gene end by 5 bases; junction bases not matched to a gene: 4. This CDR3 has 15 amino acids. The CDR3 loop is CASSQPGQENEKLFF. The CDR3 region has the DNA TGCGCCAGCAGCCAACCGGGACAGGAAAATGAAAAACTGTTTTTT.

V and J are TRBV15 and TRBJ1-1, with 7 positions matching TRBD1. CDR1 and CDR2 (germline): LNHNV, YYDKDF (reference sequence). The CDR3 is made up of 15 amino acids. V shed 3 bases, J shed 4 bases, and the junction held 8 bases outside the gene matches. The CDR3 reads CATSRDRGGFTEAFF. DNA for the CDR3: TGTGCCACCAGCAGGGATAGAGGGGGCTTCACTGAAGCTTTCTTT.

The rearrangement links TRBV20-1 to TRBJ1-2; no reliable D call. This CDR3 is built from 11 residues. CDR1 DFQATT and CDR2 SNEGSKA come from the germline V gene (reference sequence). V lost 6 bases and J lost 5, with 10 bases in between. CDR3 nucleotides: TGCAGTGCCGATTCCCTATATGGCTACACCTTC. Protein sequence: CSADSLYGYTF.

This clone was observed a handful of times. CDR3 amino acids: CASRGGQGVFETQYF. The DNA of the CDR3 is TGTGCCAGCAGGGGGGGACAGGGGGTATTTGAGACCCAGTACTTC. This rearrangement joins TRBV2 to TRBJ2-5, with 11 bases identical to TRBD1. V lost 6 bases and J lost 5; bases outside the gene matches: 8. This CDR3 has 15 residues. The germline V gene has CDR1 SNHLY and CDR2 FYNNEI.